Listed below are T cell receptor beta chains from one sample, sequenced in a study of beta chain features in type 1 diabetes. The data were produced by immunoSEQ multiplex PCR, yet TCRdb's version contains in-frame clones alone and is incomplete. The sample shows tens of thousands of clones, approximately 47% of them seen only once. Input material: central memory CD4+ T cells from blood. Source of these receptors: a man aged 25 to 45 with type 1 diabetes. Both conserved end residues are part of each CDR3. Fields, in order: CDR3 length, V gene, D gene, J gene, clone size, CDR3 DNA, CDR3 protein. The D gene is left open where the match is weak. Clone sizes are given selectively: once, few, many, or a class where the clone is expanded.

>14|TRBV11-3|TRBD1|TRBJ1-1|.
TGTGCCAGCAGCACCGGGGACAGATACACTGAAGCTTTCTTT
CASSTGDRYTEAFF
>13|TRBV5-1|TRBD1|TRBJ1-2|once
TGCGCCAGCAGCGCACAGGGGGCCGGTGACTACACCTTC
CASSAQGAGDYTF
>14|TRBV9|TRBD1|TRBJ2-1|few
TGTGCCAGCAGCGTAGGGGACAGGTACAATGAGCAGTTCTTC
CASSVGDRYNEQFF
>14|TRBV29-1|.|TRBJ2-3|.
TGCAGCGTACGAGTTGGCGGGAAAACGGGTACGCAGTATTTT
CSVRVGGKTGTQYF
>12|TRBV28|.|TRBJ1-1|.
TGTGCCAGCAGTTTACAGGGAACTGAAGCTTTCTTT
CASSLQGTEAFF
>16|TRBV9|.|TRBJ2-7|.
TGTGCCAGCAGCAAAGACATAGGACAGAGCTCCTACGAGCAGTACTTC
CASSKDIGQSSYEQYF
>14|TRBV9|.|TRBJ1-2|few
TGTGCCAGCAGCCTACAAGGGGGGGTTCGGGACTACACCTTC
CASSLQGGVRDYTF
>16|TRBV7-2|TRBD2|TRBJ2-1|few
TGTGCCAGCAGCCGGGGCGGGGGAACCTACTACAATGAGCAGTTCTTC
CASSRGGGTYYNEQFF
>15|TRBV7-2|.|TRBJ1-2|.
TGTGCCAGCAGCCCGGGCCGAGTCTCAGGGAATGGCTACACCTTC
CASSPGRVSGNGYTF
>14|TRBV27|TRBD1|TRBJ1-1|.
TGTGCCAGCAGTTTAGTAAACAGGGGAACTGAAGCTTTCTTT
CASSLVNRGTEAFF
>16|TRBV15|TRBD2|TRBJ2-5|.
TGTGCCACCAGCAGAGATAGGTTAGCGGGGAGAGAGACCCAGTACTTC
CATSRDRLAGRETQYF
>16|TRBV14|TRBD1|TRBJ2-2|few
TGTGCCAGCAGCCACCTGACAGGGGCGAACACCGGGGAGCTGTTTTTT
CASSHLTGANTGELFF
>15|TRBV6-5|TRBD2|TRBJ2-1|.
TGTGCCAGCAGTTACGGGGGACTAGCTGCGGATGAGCAGTTCTTC
CASSYGGLAADEQFF
>15|TRBV23-1|TRBD1|TRBJ2-7|few
TGCGCCAGCAGAGATAGGGACAGGGAGGGATACGAGCAGTACTTC
CASRDRDREGYEQYF
>14|TRBV5-6|.|TRBJ2-7|.
TGTGCCAGCAGCTTGTTTCAGGAGGCCTACGAGCAGTACTTC
CASSLFQEAYEQYF
>13|TRBV21-1|.|TRBJ2-5|.
TGTGCCAGCAGGGCGGGGTTTCGGGAGACCCAGTACTTC
CASRAGFRETQYF
>15|TRBV15|.|TRBJ1-2|.
TGTGCCACCAGCAGAGATGACGGACCCGGAGGGGGCTACACCTTC
CATSRDDGPGGGYTF
>18|TRBV4-1|TRBD1|TRBJ2-2|few
TGCGCCAGCAGACCTAATCTCCACGGGGACAGAGACACCGGGGAGCTGTTTTTT
CASRPNLHGDRDTGELFF
>13|TRBV18|.|TRBJ2-1|.
TGTGCCAGCTCCCCCAGCTCCTACAATGAGCAGTTCTTC
CASSPSSYNEQFF
>15|TRBV5-6|.|TRBJ1-5|.
TGTGCCAGCAGCTTGGTAGGGGAGGGAAATCAGCCCCAGCATTTT
CASSLVGEGNQPQHF
>16|TRBV7-2|TRBD1|TRBJ1-1|.
TGTGCCAGCAGCAGAGGTAGGGTGTCAGGGGGCACTGAAGCTTTCTTT
CASSRGRVSGGTEAFF
>15|TRBV11-2|TRBD2|TRBJ2-3|.
TGTGCCAGCAGCCGCACTAGCGGGGGGTTAGATACGCAGTATTTT
CASSRTSGGLDTQYF
>15|TRBV5-1|TRBD1|TRBJ1-2|.
TGCGCCAGCAGCATGGGACAGGATGCTAACTATGGCTACACCTTC
CASSMGQDANYGYTF
>13|TRBV5-1|.|TRBJ2-7|few
TGCGCCAGCAGCACCCCGGGGGCCTACGAGCAGTACTTC
CASSTPGAYEQYF
>17|TRBV14|.|TRBJ2-7|.
TGTGCCAGCAGCTTGAGACCCGGGCCTAGCTTCTCCTACGAGCAGTACTTC
CASSLRPGPSFSYEQYF
>19|TRBV7-2|TRBD2|TRBJ2-3|.
TGTGCCAGCAGCTTCGGACTAGCGGGAGTAAGGTCCCGCAAAGATACGCAGTATTTT
CASSFGLAGVRSRKDTQYF
>11|TRBV6-1|.|TRBJ2-3|.
TGTGCCAGCAGTGACACTGATACGCAGTATTTT
CASSDTDTQYF
>15|TRBV6-5|TRBD2|TRBJ2-1|.
TGTGCCAGCAGCCGAACGGGGGGTGGGTACAATGAGCAGTTCTTC
CASSRTGGGYNEQFF
>15|TRBV6-1|.|TRBJ1-3|.
TGTGCCAGCAGCCTAACCGGGGGGACAGGAAACACCATATATTTT
CASSLTGGTGNTIYF
>15|TRBV10-3|TRBD1|TRBJ2-3|.
TGTGCCATCAGTGAGGGACAGGGTTGGACAGATACGCAGTATTTT
CAISEGQGWTDTQYF
>13|TRBV2|TRBD1|TRBJ2-7|.
TGTGCCAGCAGACGGGACAGGTCCTACGAGCAGTACTTC
CASRRDRSYEQYF
>14|TRBV7-2|.|TRBJ1-2|few
TGTGCCAGCAGCCTCGGGCGGGGGCCCTATGGCTACACCTTC
CASSLGRGPYGYTF
>12|TRBV2|.|TRBJ1-2|once
TGTGCCAGCAGTGAAAGGCGGGATGGCTACACCTTC
CASSERRDGYTF
>17|TRBV2|TRBD2|TRBJ2-2|once
TGTGCCAGCAGTGGGACTAGCGGGAGTCGGAACACCGGGGAGCTGTTTTTT
CASSGTSGSRNTGELFF
>18|TRBV18|TRBD1|TRBJ1-4|.
TGTGCCAGCTCACCACCCGGCAGGGGGAGTGCAACTAATGAAAAACTGTTTTTT
CASSPPGRGSATNEKLFF
>13|TRBV2|TRBD1|TRBJ1-1|.
TGTGCCAACGGACAGGGGGCGGACACTGAAGCTTTCTTT
CANGQGADTEAFF
>15|TRBV5-1|TRBD2|TRBJ2-1|.
TGCGCCAGCAGCTCTACTAGCGGGAGTTACAATGAGCAGTTCTTC
CASSSTSGSYNEQFF
>14|TRBV9|.|TRBJ2-7|.
TGTGCCAGCAGCTCCAGCGGCAGCTCCTACGAGCAGTACTTC
CASSSSGSSYEQYF
>15|TRBV4-1|.|TRBJ2-7|.
TGCGCCAGCAGCCAGACCCTCGGGATTTCCTACGAGCAGTACTTC
CASSQTLGISYEQYF
>14|TRBV2|TRBD1|TRBJ1-3|.
TGTGCCAGTGGACAGGCCCTTTCTGGAAACACCATATATTTT
CASGQALSGNTIYF
>14|TRBV5-1|TRBD2|TRBJ2-3|few
TGCGCCAGCATTGCCAGCGGGGCCACAGATACGCAGTATTTT
CASIASGATDTQYF
>14|TRBV7-9|TRBD1|TRBJ1-4|.
TGTGCCAGCAACCTTGGACAGGGCTATGAAAAACTGTTTTTT
CASNLGQGYEKLFF
>16|TRBV14|TRBD2|TRBJ2-2|few
TGTGCCAGCAGCCCCCGGCTAGCGGGAGGAGGCGGGGAGCTGTTTTTT
CASSPRLAGGGGELFF
>15|TRBV9|.|TRBJ2-3|once
TGTGCCAGCAGCCCACTCAGCGAGTACCGTCTCAAGCAGTATTTT
CASSPLSEYRLKQYF
>18|TRBV11-2|TRBD1|TRBJ2-2|.
TGTGCCAGCAGCTTAGATGAACAGGGGAGTTACAGGTCAGGGGAGCTGTTTTTT
CASSLDEQGSYRSGELFF
>14|TRBV7-9|TRBD2|TRBJ2-5|once
TGTGCCAGCAGTTTAACTAGCGGGGGGGAGACCCAGTACTTC
CASSLTSGGETQYF
>13|TRBV6-1|.|TRBJ1-1|few
TGTGCCAGCACGAGGCTCTTGAACACTGAAGCTTTCTTT
CASTRLLNTEAFF
>14|TRBV11-2|.|TRBJ2-2|.
TGTGCCAGCAGCTTAATCGTGAACACCGGGGAGCTGTTTTTT
CASSLIVNTGELFF
>14|TRBV5-1|.|TRBJ2-5|.
TGCGCCAGCAGCTTGGACTCGGAGGGAGAGACCCAGTACTTC
CASSLDSEGETQYF
>17|TRBV18|TRBD1|TRBJ1-2|.
TGTGCCAGCTCACCACAGGGACAGGGAACCCCCTTCTATGGCTACACCTTC
CASSPQGQGTPFYGYTF